This T cell receptor (beta chain) was retrieved from a study of T-cell memory formation after mild COVID-19. TCRdb reprocessed the 5' RACE reads via MiXCR and lists one record per CDR3 protein. The sample shows 470,000 or so distinct CDR3 sequences, 20% of them seen only once. Study-level points and caveats: Confirmation of SARS-CoV-2 specificity was lacking for second-wave clones peaking day 37. Contracting CD4+ clones were located mainly in CM and EM, and CD8+ clones in EMRA.

In germline, CDR1 is LGHDT, CDR2 YNNKEL (reference sequence). Trimming took 1 base from V and 6 from J, leaving 6 bases between them. The CDR3 loop spans 13 amino acids. For this clonotype: Its antigen is undetermined.

The TCR originated in an adult woman who had mild COVID-19 (a few samples of this study predate the infection). Cell type and time point are not known. Material for sequencing was PBMCs or a T cell subset sorted from them (not recorded which). This chain uses TRBV3-1 with TRBJ2-2, with D hard to call. In nucleotides, the CDR3 is TGTGCCAGCAGCCAAGTTCTTGCCGGGGAGCTGTTTTTT. Translation: CASSQVLAGELFF. Supplemented by reference TRBV3-1 and TRBJ2-2, the full variable domain reads DTAVSQTPKYLVTQMGNDKSIKCEQNLGHDTMYWYKQDSKKFLKIMFSYNNKELIINETVPNRFSPKSPDKAHLNLHINSLELGDSAVYFCASSQVLAGELFFGEGSRLTVL.